This T cell receptor (beta chain) was sequenced in a study of T cells in Graves' hyperthyroidism and ophthalmopathy. Study-wide context: Peripheral blood specimens were obtained at initial diagnosis, prior to any treatment.

This clonotype was seen only a few times. Its antigen is not identified. Amplified TCR beta CDR3 regions derived from RNA transcripts. Carried out on the TCR CDR3, a first-round RT-PCR used the HTBI primer set. MiXCR, run by TCRdb on the multiplex PCR reads, gives a single entry per CDR3 protein. The table includes 700,000 to 850,000 distinct CDR3 sequences, roughly a third detected once. In patients aged 18 to 65, hyperthyroidism was newly diagnosed, with duration under 2 months. Study-wide findings and caveats: Most clonotypes that expanded in the thyroid above 0.001 also showed up in blood. Ophthalmopathy stood apart from stable hyperthyroidism in a 13 V-J model.

This CDR3 spans 16 amino acids. V shed 5 bases, J shed 1 base, and the junction held 11 bases outside the gene matches. In germline, CDR1 is SEHNR, CDR2 FQNEAQ (reference sequence). The receptor was isolated from a woman in her forties with Graves' hyperthyroidism. This rearrangement joins TRBV7-9 to TRBJ2-7; 7 bases fit TRBD2. Material: blood. CDR3 in DNA: TGTGCCAGCAGCCAAGAAACGGGGGGTTTTTCCTACGAGCAGTACTTC. Protein sequence: CASSQETGGFSYEQYF. Full variable domain (outside the CDR3, taken from reference TRBV7-9 and TRBJ2-7): DTGVSQNPRHKITKRGQNVTFRCDPISEHNRLYWYRQTLGQGPEFLTYFQNEAQLEKSRLLSDRFSAERPKGSFSTLEIQRTEQGDSAMYLCASSQETGGFSYEQYFGPGTRLTVT.